This T cell receptor (beta chain) was profiled in a study of post-analysis software for immune sequencing data. The library was made from cDNA and included unique molecular identifiers. From the PCR reads, TCRdb called clonotypes with MiXCR, one entry per CDR3 protein. The table records 350,000 to 450,000 distinct CDR3 sequences, approximately 33% of them present only once. The sequencing input was blood. The clonotype was recovered from a girl between 5 and 17 years old with multiple sclerosis.

The CDR3 here is CASSPLNAGDSYNEQFF. DNA of the CDR3: TGTGCCAGCAGCCCTCTCAATGCGGGGGACTCCTACAATGAGCAGTTCTTC. The genes are TRBV11-2 and TRBJ2-1; 7 bases are a match to TRBD2. The CDR3 runs to 17 residues. Per germline, CDR1 SGHAT and CDR2 FQNNGV. J was trimmed by 0 bases and V by 5 bases; bases with no gene match: 10. The full variable domain, rest sourced from reference TRBV11-2 and TRBJ2-1, is EAGVAQSPRYKIIEKRQSVAFWCNPISGHATLYWYQQILGQGPKLLIQFQNNGVVDDSQLPKDRFSAERLKGVDSTLKIQPAKLEDSAVYLCASSPLNAGDSYNEQFFGPGTRLTVL.